The 25 T cell receptor beta chains below all came from one sample that was sequenced in a study of blood T cell repertoires in COVID-19 (TCRdb year 2020). Library construction relied on the immunoSEQ multiplex PCR assay. TCRdb retrieved this table from immuneACCESS and kept in-frame rearrangements only. Not all clones are present; in checked studies, unresolved V genes account for under half, and no reason is known for the remainder. The sample profile shows approximately 250,000 clones; 86% of them were found once. Together, the top ten hold about 1.6% of the sample. Sequencing was carried out using peripheral blood. All receptors derive from a woman aged 60 to 75 who had recovered from COVID-19.

J is TRBJ1-2 and V is TRBV18; the D is unclear. CDR3 size: 14 residues. The germline V gene encodes CDR1 KGHSH and CDR2 LQKENI. Trimming shortened V by 3 bases and J by 4 bases, and 12 bases separated the two germline ends. The CDR3 coding sequence is TGTGCCAGCTCACCGTCCGGGGAAGCCTATGGCTACACCTTC. It translates to CASSPSGEAYGYTF. The full variable domain, rest sourced from reference TRBV18 and TRBJ1-2, is NAGVMQNPRHLVRRRGQEARLRCSPMKGHSHVYWYRQLPEEGLKFMVYLQKENIIDESGMPKERFSAEFPKEGPSILRIQQVVRGDSAAYFCASSPSGEAYGYTFGSGTRLTVV.

The chain links TRBV25-1 to TRBJ1-3, with 9 bases lining up with TRBD1. The V segment lost 6 bases and the J segment 3 bases; nucleotides outside the gene matches: 0. CDR3 length equals 13 residues. Germline loops: CDR1 MGHDK, CDR2 SYGVNS. For the CDR3, the DNA is TGTGCCAGCAGGACAGGGGGTGGAAACACCATATATTTT. Translated: CASRTGGGNTIYF.

This rearrangement joins TRBV7-2 to TRBJ2-2; 10 positions agree with TRBD1. The CDR3 is 15 amino acids. With 3 bases clipped from V and 6 bases from J, the junction kept 4 bases outside the gene matches. CDR1 SGHTA and CDR2 FQGNSA come from the germline V gene. The CDR3 is CASSFGTGAAGELFF. Here the CDR3 DNA reads TGTGCCAGCAGCTTCGGGACAGGGGCCGCCGGGGAGCTGTTTTTT.

The J gene is TRBJ2-3, the V gene TRBV6-5; 9 nucleotides line up with TRBD2. CDR3 length: 15 amino acids. Germline V gene sequence: CDR1 MNHEY, CDR2 SVGAGI. V trimming: 3 bases; J trimming: 6 bases; junction bases outside the gene matches: 7. CDR3 in amino acids: CASSYAGGPGDTQYF. CDR3 nucleotides: TGTGCCAGCAGTTATGCGGGGGGGCCAGGGGATACGCAGTATTTT.

The chain recombines TRBV27 with TRBJ2-7, with 7 bases lining up with TRBD1. Germline V gene sequence: CDR1 MNHEY, CDR2 SMNVEV (reference sequence). There are 17 residues in the CDR3. Trimming at V came to 5 bases and at J to 4 bases, leaving 17 bases not matched to a gene. This CDR3 reads CASSVGSSGQRGYEQYF. Written as DNA, the CDR3 is TGTGCCAGCAGTGTAGGCAGCTCGGGACAGAGAGGTTACGAGCAGTACTTC.

The chain uses TRBV18 and TRBJ2-7; 7 nucleotides line up with TRBD1. The CDR3 runs to 14 residues. CDR1 KGHSH and CDR2 LQKENI come from the germline V gene. The V segment lost 2 bases and the J segment 2 bases; nucleotides outside the gene matches: 3. The chain's CDR3 is CASSPSQGAYEQYF. The CDR3 DNA sequence: TGTGCCAGCTCACCAAGCCAGGGGGCCTACGAGCAGTACTTC.

The chain has TRBV18 and TRBJ2-2, with D maybe TRBD1 (6 bases). V was trimmed by 3 bases and J by 6 bases, leaving 14 bases between them. Germline V gene sequence: CDR1 KGHSH, CDR2 LQKENI. This CDR3 region has 15 residues. In DNA form, the CDR3 reads TGTGCCAGCTCACCTAACAGGGACCGGGCCGGGGAGCTGTTTTTT. Residues: CASSPNRDRAGELFF.

The V and J genes are TRBV4-3 and TRBJ2-5; TRBD2 might be the D (6 bases). The CDR3 covers 16 residues. V gave up 2 bases and J gave up 5 bases, with 18 bases separating them. CDR1 and CDR2 from the germline V gene are LGHNA and YSLEER. CDR3 coding DNA: TGCGCCAGCAGCCAAACCGGGACTTTTCGAACGGAGACCCAGTACTTC. This codes for CASSQTGTFRTETQYF.

V usage is TRBV5-1 and J usage is TRBJ2-7, with 9 bases that match TRBD1. CDR1 and CDR2 from the germline V gene are SGHRS and YFSETQ. V shed 4 bases, J shed 3 bases, and the junction held 20 bases outside the gene matches. This CDR3 is 19 amino acids long. The CDR3 sequence: CASSPRPGQGALDFYEQYF. In DNA, the CDR3 is TGCGCCAGCAGCCCCCGCCCGGGACAGGGCGCCCTCGACTTCTACGAGCAGTACTTC.

The J gene is TRBJ2-7, the V gene TRBV4-2, with 9 positions matching TRBD1. V was pared by 3 bases and J by 6 bases, with 9 bases of the junction left unmatched. Germline V gene sequence: CDR1 LGHNA, CDR2 YNFKEQ. CDR3 size: 15 residues. CDR3 sequence reads: CASSQYRDRVPEQYF. The CDR3 DNA follows: TGTGCCAGCAGCCAGTACCGGGACAGGGTACCCGAGCAGTACTTC.

The V gene is TRBV6-5, the J gene TRBJ2-5; 7 bases match TRBD2. The CDR3 has 15 residues. The V gene end was trimmed by 0 bases and the J gene end by 3 bases; junction bases not matched to a gene: 4. Germline V gene data show CDR1 as MNHEY and CDR2 as SVGAGI. The CDR3 DNA reads TGTGCCAGCAGTTACTCGCGGACTAGTAAAGAGACCCAGTACTTC. Translated, it gives CASSYSRTSKETQYF.

The CDR3 DNA is TGCAGCGCCCAAGCAGGGGCAGATACGCAGTATTTT. This sequence encodes CSAQAGADTQYF. This chain uses TRBV29-1 with TRBJ2-3, with D maybe TRBD1 (6 bases). Per germline, CDR1 SQVTM and CDR2 ANQGSEA. The CDR3 sequence is 12 residues long. The V end lost 7 bases, the J end lost 4 bases, and 12 bases lay between the germline ends.

The chain uses TRBV6-4 and TRBJ2-5; weak D call: TRBD2 (5 bases). Germline V gene data show CDR1 as MRHNA and CDR2 as SNTAGT. CDR3 length equals 15 residues. Between the trimmed V and J ends, which lost 4 bases and 4 bases, there was a span of 16 bases. The CDR3 loop reads CASSALVDIRETQYF. The CDR3 DNA reads as TGTGCCAGCAGTGCACTAGTAGATATAAGAGAGACCCAGTACTTC.

The chain carries TRBV9 and TRBJ2-2; 11 bases are shared with TRBD2. V lost 2 bases to trimming and J lost 4 bases; unmatched junction nucleotides: 4. CDR1 and CDR2 from the germline V gene are SGDLS and YYNGEE. The CDR3 is 16 residues long. CDR3 loop: CASSVGLAGGTGELFF. The CDR3, as DNA: TGTGCCAGCAGCGTCGGACTAGCGGGTGGCACCGGGGAGCTGTTTTTT.

Written as DNA, the CDR3 is TGTGCCAGCAGTGAAACCACGATCAGCGGCCTCCTTGGCTACACCTTC. This gives the protein CASSETTISGLLGYTF. This chain joins TRBV2 and TRBJ1-2; D unresolved. The CDR3 is made up of 16 amino acids. Trimming left V 2 bases short and J 7 bases short, with 20 bases between. Germline CDR1 reads SNHLY; CDR2 reads FYNNEI.

V gene TRBV9 combines with J gene TRBJ2-7; a weak D match, TRBD1 (5 bases). The CDR3 has 16 amino acids. With 4 bases removed from V and 1 base from J, the gap between germline ends came to 18 bases. The germline V gene has CDR1 SGDLS and CDR2 YYNGEE. CDR3 amino acids: CASSSPFGRVSYEQYF. The CDR3 region has the DNA TGTGCCAGCAGCTCACCTTTTGGCAGGGTGTCCTACGAGCAGTACTTC. Supplemented by reference TRBV9 and TRBJ2-7, the full variable domain reads DSGVTQTPKHLITATGQRVTLRCSPRSGDLSVYWYQQSLDQGLQFLIQYYNGEERAKGNILERFSAQQFPDLHSELNLSSLELGDSALYFCASSSPFGRVSYEQYFGPGTRLTVT.

The V and J genes are TRBV19 and TRBJ2-5; D ambiguous. Deletions cut 3 bases from V and 5 bases from J, with 13 bases between. CDR1 and CDR2 (germline): LNHDA, SQIVND (reference sequence). There are 14 residues in the CDR3. The CDR3 nucleotides are TGTGCCAGTAGTATGCCATTCGACGGGGAGACCCAGTACTTC. Protein sequence: CASSMPFDGETQYF.

The chain joins TRBV19 to TRBJ2-2; a possible D gene is TRBD2 (6 bases). The germline gives CDR1 LNHDA, CDR2 SQIVND (reference sequence). The CDR3 is made up of 14 amino acids. With 7 bases removed from V and 7 bases from J, the gap between germline ends came to 16 bases. The CDR3 is CASIRRDVGGELFF. CDR3 DNA sequence: TGTGCCAGTATACGGCGGGACGTCGGCGGGGAGCTGTTTTTT.

In this sample, this clone turned up a few times. One junction end does not reproduce the germline sequence, and a read error may be involved. V gene TRBV29-1 combines with J gene TRBJ2-5; maybe TRBD1 (6 bases). Per germline, CDR1 SQVTM and CDR2 ANQGSEA. The CDR3 consists of 13 residues. The CDR3 sequence: CSVVHGTQTGRNF. For the CDR3, the DNA is TGCAGCGTCGTCCACGGAACACAGACAGGCCGGAACTTC.

The chain combines TRBV28 with TRBJ2-1; 7 nucleotides align to TRBD2. This CDR3 spans 16 amino acids. CDR1 is MDHEN and CDR2 is SYDVKM in the germline V gene. The J segment lost 6 bases and the V segment lost 4 bases, leaving 12 bases of the junction unmatched. The CDR3 here is CASSWIGTTPRNEQFF. In DNA form, the CDR3 reads TGTGCCAGCAGTTGGATCGGGACTACCCCTCGCAATGAGCAGTTCTTC.

J is TRBJ2-3 and V is TRBV11-3; tentative D call: TRBD1 (5 bases). CDR3 length equals 14 residues. The germline V and J ends were trimmed by 0 bases and 10 bases, with 14 bases remaining between them. In germline, CDR1 is SGHNT, CDR2 YENEEA. The CDR3 here is CASSLDLHQGAQYF. The DNA of the CDR3 is TGTGCCAGCAGCTTAGATCTTCACCAGGGTGCGCAGTATTTT.

The V gene is TRBV5-4, the J gene TRBJ1-6; the D gene is possibly TRBD1 (6 bases). The V and J ends lost 7 bases and 10 bases respectively, with 18 bases between them. CDR1 and CDR2 from the germline V gene are SGHNT and YYREEE (reference sequence). The CDR3 spans 14 residues. CDR3 coding DNA: TGTGCCAGCCGGGGGGCTGGGGGGATCTCACCCCTCCACTTT. Translating gives CASRGAGGISPLHF.

V is TRBV11-2 and J is TRBJ2-5; 7 nucleotides agree with TRBD1. CDR3 length equals 13 residues. V lost 5 bases, J lost 5 bases, and 5 bases stayed unmatched. CDR1 and CDR2 (germline): SGHAT, FQNNGV. The DNA for the CDR3 is TGTGCCAGCAGCATAGGGACAGTGGAGACCCAGTACTTC. The encoded protein is CASSIGTVETQYF.

V is TRBV3-1 (or the pseudogene TRBV3-2) and J is TRBJ2-4, with 12 bases identical to TRBD2. J lost 0 bases, V lost 0 bases, and 3 bases had no gene match. Germline V gene sequence: CDR1 LGHDT, CDR2 YNNKEL (reference sequence). The length of the CDR3 is 18 residues. CDR3 DNA sequence: TGTGCCAGCAGCCAAGAGGGACTAGCGGGTCTAGCCAAAAACATTCAGTACTTC. Its protein product is CASSQEGLAGLAKNIQYF.

The CDR3: CASSTSGGGNGELFF. In DNA, the CDR3 is TGTGCCAGCAGTACCTCGGGCGGGGGTAACGGGGAGCTGTTTTTT. The rearrangement joins TRBV6-6 to TRBJ2-2, with 7 bases fitting TRBD2. The J segment lost 7 bases and the V segment lost 5 bases, leaving 10 bases of the junction unmatched. Looked up from germline, CDR1 is MNHNY and CDR2 is SVGAGI (reference sequence). CDR3 size: 15 residues.